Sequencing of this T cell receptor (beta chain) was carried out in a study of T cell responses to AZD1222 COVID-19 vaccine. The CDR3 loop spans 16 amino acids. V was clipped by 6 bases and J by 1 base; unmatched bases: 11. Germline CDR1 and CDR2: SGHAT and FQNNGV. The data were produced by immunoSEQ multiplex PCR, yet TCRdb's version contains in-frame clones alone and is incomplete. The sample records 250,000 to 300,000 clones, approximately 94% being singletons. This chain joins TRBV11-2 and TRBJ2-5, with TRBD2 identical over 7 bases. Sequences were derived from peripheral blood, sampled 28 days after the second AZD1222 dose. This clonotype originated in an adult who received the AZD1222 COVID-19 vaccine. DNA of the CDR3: TGTGCCAGCAGGGGACCCTTCTGGGAGGGCCAAGAGACCCAGTACTTC. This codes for CASRGPFWEGQETQYF.